The rows below give T cell receptor beta chains drawn from one sample of a study of blood T cell repertoires in COVID-19. Assay used: immunoSEQ multiplex PCR; TCRdb lists only in-frame clones, some missing. The data contain around 180,000 clones, around 80% of them singletons. The specimen was peripheral blood. The receptor source for this set is a man between 65 and 85 years old with active or convalescent COVID-19. The CDR3 runs from the conserved cysteine through the conserved F or W. Rows may omit the clone size; those that give it use once, few, many or a size class.

clone_size cdr3_length v_call cdr3_aa
- 15 TRBV6-2/TRBV6-3 CASSYTAGGLQGYTF
- 16 TRBV4-1 CASAFDRTFSTDTQYF
few 16 TRBV18 CASPKKGQTNTGELFF
- 13 TRBV6-5 CASSSGGGQPQHF
- 15 TRBV7-2 CASRRDRGEVEKLFF
- 15 TRBV7-9 CASSLMIDRDEKLFF
- 18 TRBV5-1 CASSSTAGGVGANTEAFF
- 16 TRBV21-1 CASSKRRGRAQETQYF
once 14 TRBV5-1 CASSLGQGPGELFF
few 15 TRBV6-5 CASSPDRSLYSEQYF
- 15 TRBV2 CASSEERTGASPLHF
- 15 TRBV29-1 CSVTGTGATNEKLFF
- 15 TRBV5-1 CASSLTSGGTYEQYF
- 16 TRBV9 CASSDGTAWDEETQYF
few 12 TRBV6-2/TRBV6-3 CASSSGGSGYTF
- 15 TRBV11-2 CASSFSTSGTGELFF
- 14 TRBV18 CASTRKGGETEAFF
- 13 TRBV12-3/TRBV12-4 CASSKGQGTEAFF
- 16 TRBV4-3 CASSQEVRGGINEQFF
- 13 TRBV6-5 CATTQTGYNEQFF
- 15 TRBV2 CASSGQGSSADTQYF
- 17 TRBV30 CAWTRISGNRNTGELFF
- 16 TRBV7-9 CASSLAWAATNYGYTF
- 14 TRBV5-1 CASSDGGAEETQYF
- 15 TRBV6-2/TRBV6-3 CASSPSGTQSYEQYF
- 14 TRBV29-1 CSVEDRGGTYEQYF
once 17 TRBV11-3 CASSPPDRGPYHYGYTF
- 15 TRBV12-5 CASGPQGFPDSPLHF
- 11 TRBV7-2 CASSENYGYTF
- 15 TRBV7-9 CASSSDGRALDEQFF
once 14 TRBV4-2 CASTDRILNTEAFF
- 14 TRBV5-5 CASSLVRGPYEQYF
few 13 TRBV30 CAWSSGTGQGYTF
- 14 TRBV30 CAWSGTGGNSPLHF
few 14 TRBV2 CASSVTGERQPQHF
once 14 TRBV4-3 CASSQDTGEGPQHF
few 12 TRBV5-1 CASSLNGSPLHF
- 15 TRBV18 CASSPPGGGNQPQHF
- 14 TRBV7-9 CAHTRTGLNTEAFF
- 16 TRBV28 CASSYTPGNPNYGYTF
- 14 TRBV18 CASSRAGGKETQYF
- 16 TRBV28 CASSLSGLRGNQPQHF
- 15 TRBV9 CASSRQGGLNTEAFF
- 14 TRBV7-8 CASSFSGGTDTQYF
- 15 TRBV2 CASRVTSGGAYEQYF